Shown below are 15 T cell receptor beta chains from a single sample sequenced in a study of T-cell reconstitution after alpha-beta-depleted transplantation in children. The TCRbeta library incorporated unique molecular identifiers. TCRdb used MiXCR to reprocess the PCR reads, holding one entry per CDR3 protein. Of 250,000 to 300,000 distinct CDR3 sequences listed, over 9.5% are singletons. The material sequenced was PBMCs, taken before TCRalphabeta/CD19-depleted stem cell transplant. These receptors all come from a boy in the first two years of life with acute myeloid leukemia, due to receive a stem cell transplant.

This clonotype was recorded many times. The chain couples TRBV5-1 to TRBJ2-1; D gene uncertain. CDR3 length: 12 residues. Germline V lookup: CDR1 SGHRS, CDR2 YFSETQ. Trimming left V 0 bases short and J 8 bases short, with 6 bases between. The CDR3 DNA is TGCGCCAGCAGCTTGGTAGGGTATGAGCAGTTCTTC. Residues: CASSLVGYEQFF.

This clonotype was observed many times. CDR3 amino acids: CASSLAGRNTEAFF. The CDR3 DNA follows: TGTGCCAGCAGCTTGGCAGGAAGGAACACTGAAGCTTTCTTT. The chain couples TRBV5-6 to TRBJ1-1; D remains unclear. The germline CDR1 and CDR2 sequences are SGHDT and YYEEEE. This CDR3 has 14 amino acids. Trimming shortened V by 0 bases and J by 1 base, and 7 bases separated the two germline ends.

The V call is TRBV29-1, the J call TRBJ1-1; D gene uncertain. The CDR3 extends over 12 amino acids. The germline V gene encodes CDR1 SQVTM and CDR2 ANQGSEA. Between the trimmed V and J ends, which lost 5 bases and 6 bases, there was a span of 13 bases. CDR3 region: CSVRRETAEAFF. CDR3 nucleotides: TGCAGCGTTAGACGTGAAACCGCTGAAGCTTTCTTT. The full variable domain, in which reference TRBV29-1 and TRBJ1-1 provide the parts outside the CDR3, is SAVISQKPSRDICQRGTSLTIQCQVDSQVTMMFWYRQQPGQSLTLIATANQGSEATYESGFVIDKFPISRPNLTFSTLTVSNMSPEDSSIYLCSVRRETAEAFFGQGTRLTVV.

In its sample, this clonotype was seen many times. This chain joins TRBV7-6 and TRBJ1-1; D may be TRBD1 (5 bases). V lost 5 bases, J lost 0 bases, and 10 bases lay in between. The CDR3 is made up of 14 amino acids. Germline V lookup: CDR1 SGHVS, CDR2 FNYEAQ. The CDR3 bases are TGTGCCAGCAGCCTTGGACATATGAACACTGAAGCTTTCTTT. It specifies CASSLGHMNTEAFF. Supplemented by reference TRBV7-6 and TRBJ1-1, the full variable domain reads GAGVSQSPRYKVTKRGQDVALRCDPISGHVSLYWYRQALGQGPEFLTYFNYEAQQDKSGLPNDRFSAERPEGSISTLTIQRTEQRDSAMYRCASSLGHMNTEAFFGQGTRLTVV.

This clonotype was counted at least ten times. V is TRBV29-1 and J is TRBJ2-6; D remains ambiguous. The CDR3 consists of 14 residues. Germline assignment: CDR1 SQVTM and CDR2 ANQGSEA. V gave up 6 bases and J gave up 0 bases, with 9 bases separating them. CDR3 residues: CSVAQDSGANVLTF. The CDR3 DNA sequence: TGCAGCGTAGCGCAGGACTCTGGGGCCAACGTCCTGACTTTC.

The chain carries TRBV24-1 and TRBJ1-1; D gene unclear. From germline, CDR1 is KGHDR and CDR2 SFDVKD. The CDR3 covers 13 residues. V dropped 4 bases and J dropped 1 base, with 6 bases sitting between them. The CDR3 bases are TGTGCCACCAGTGAGGGTAAGAACACTGAAGCTTTCTTT. Its translation is CATSEGKNTEAFF.

This clonotype was recorded many times. The V and J genes are TRBV9 and TRBJ2-1; D is possibly TRBD2 (5 bases). V dropped 0 bases and J dropped 2 bases, with 9 bases sitting between them. The CDR3 sequence is 15 residues long. Germline V gene lookup returns CDR1 SGDLS and CDR2 YYNGEE. In DNA form, the CDR3 reads TGTGCCAGCAGCGTAGCTGGAGGACCCTACAATGAGCAGTTCTTC. Protein: CASSVAGGPYNEQFF.

At least ten counts were recorded for this clonotype. The rearrangement joins TRBV5-1 to TRBJ2-1; no clear D gene. Germline V gives CDR1 SGHRS, CDR2 YFSETQ. The CDR3 has 14 residues. V was trimmed by 0 bases and J by 4 bases, leaving 8 bases between them. As DNA, the CDR3 is TGCGCCAGCAGCTTGGGTGACTTGTACAATGAGCAGTTCTTC. As protein: CASSLGDLYNEQFF.

Details on this clonotype: With a much larger clone just one base away, this may be a read error. V is TRBV12-3 or TRBV12-4 and J is TRBJ2-1; 7 bases are shared with TRBD2. CDR3 length: 15 residues. V shed 6 bases and J 4 bases; nucleotides not matched to a gene: 9. CDR3 DNA sequence: TGTGCCAGCAGGGTGGCTAGCGGTAATTACAATGAGCAGTTCTTC. Translated: CASRVASGNYNEQFF.

The V gene is TRBV7-6, the J gene TRBJ2-1; 9 positions match TRBD1. Germline V gene sequence: CDR1 SGHVS, CDR2 FNYEAQ. V lost 2 bases and J lost 4; bases outside the gene matches: 6. There are 16 residues in the CDR3. The CDR3: CASSLMGDRAYNEQFF. The CDR3 bases are TGTGCCAGCAGCTTAATGGGGGACAGGGCATACAATGAGCAGTTCTTC. Full variable domain (missing parts from reference TRBV7-6 and TRBJ2-1): GAGVSQSPRYKVTKRGQDVALRCDPISGHVSLYWYRQALGQGPEFLTYFNYEAQQDKSGLPNDRFSAERPEGSISTLTIQRTEQRDSAMYRCASSLMGDRAYNEQFFGPGTRLTVL.

J is TRBJ2-7 and V is TRBV6-1, with D tentatively TRBD1 or TRBD2 (5 bases each). V was trimmed by 5 bases and J by 2 bases, leaving 10 bases between them. CDR3 length: 13 residues. Looked up from germline, CDR1 is MNHNS and CDR2 is SASEGT. For the CDR3, the DNA is TGTGCCAGCAGTCGGGACGGTACCTACGAGCAGTACTTC. It encodes CASSRDGTYEQYF.

This clonotype was counted ten times or more. The chain couples TRBV7-8 to TRBJ2-1; TRBD2 aligns across 9 bases. The V gene's germline CDR1 is SGHVS and CDR2 FQNEAQ. The J segment lost 4 bases and the V segment lost 5 bases, leaving 9 bases of the junction unmatched. The CDR3 is 16 residues long. CDR3 in DNA: TGTGCCAGCAGCCCGGGTGCGGGAGGGGGATACAATGAGCAGTTCTTC. Its protein is CASSPGAGGGYNEQFF.

This clonotype was recorded at least ten times. The chain uses TRBV20-1 and TRBJ2-7, with D possibly being TRBD2 (5 bases). The germline gives CDR1 DFQATT, CDR2 SNEGSKA (reference sequence). The CDR3 spans 11 residues. Trimming pared 6 bases from V and 3 bases from J, leaving 9 bases between. CDR3 sequence reads: CSAPGVYEQYF. CDR3 bases: TGCAGTGCCCCCGGGGTCTACGAGCAGTACTTC.

As DNA, the CDR3 is TGTGCCAGTAAGAAACAGTTGAACACCGGGGAGCTGTTTTTT. It encodes CASKKQLNTGELFF. The chain combines TRBV19 with TRBJ2-2; D is uncertain. Between the trimmed V and J ends, which lost 7 bases and 1 base, there was a span of 10 bases. The germline V gene has CDR1 LNHDA and CDR2 SQIVND (reference sequence). This CDR3 is 14 amino acids long.

In its sample, this clonotype was seen a few times. The J gene is TRBJ2-5, the V gene TRBV3-1; TRBD2 matches 9 bases. The junction had 4 bases not matched to a gene; V was cut back by 0 bases and J by 5 bases. Per germline, CDR1 LGHDT and CDR2 YNNKEL (reference sequence). There are 15 residues in the CDR3. CDR3 residues: CASSQDVAGAETQYF. For the CDR3, the DNA is TGTGCCAGCAGCCAAGATGTAGCGGGGGCGGAGACCCAGTACTTC.